The following is a T cell receptor (beta chain) sequence with its context. The authors' processing: Amplification from reference gene primers served as the basis for estimated nucleated cell counts. Profiled with immunoSEQ multiplex PCR; TCRdb holds only in-frame clones, not every one. The V and J calls and clone size come from that table; D and trimming were worked out from the DNA. The table has roughly 230,000 clones, about 83% seen once; the top ten hold roughly 7.4%. This sample stems from a study of blood T cell repertoires in COVID-19. Study in general: Samples came from the United States, Italy and Spain, spanning acute and convalescent COVID-19. Sample material is recorded as cDNA or gDNA derived from T cells, B-cell-depleted T cells, or PBMCs.

From germline, CDR1 is ENHRY and CDR2 SYGVKD. The CDR3 covers 12 residues. V lost 5 bases, J lost 5 bases, and 7 bases lay in between. The V and J genes are TRBV10-3 and TRBJ2-1; D is unresolved. The sample taken for sequencing was peripheral blood. The TCR sequence derives from a woman between 50 and 59 years old with acute or convalescent COVID-19. This CDR3 reads CAISHQDNEQFF. CDR3 in DNA: TGTGCCATCAGTCACCAGGACAATGAGCAGTTCTTC.